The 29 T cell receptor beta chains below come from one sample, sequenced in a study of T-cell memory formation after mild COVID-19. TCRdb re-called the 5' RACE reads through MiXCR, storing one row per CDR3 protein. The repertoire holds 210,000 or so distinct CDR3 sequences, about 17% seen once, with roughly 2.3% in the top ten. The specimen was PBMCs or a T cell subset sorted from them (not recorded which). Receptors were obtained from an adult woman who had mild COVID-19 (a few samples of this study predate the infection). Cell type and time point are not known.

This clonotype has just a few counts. The CDR3 bases are TGTGCCAGCAGCCCCTTGCCTGGGAATTCACCCCTCCACTTT. Translating gives CASSPLPGNSPLHF. The genes are TRBV3-1 and TRBJ1-6; D call uncertain. This CDR3 has 14 amino acids. Germline CDR1 reads LGHDT; CDR2 reads YNNKEL (reference sequence). V shed 4 bases and J shed 7 bases, with 11 bases lying between them.

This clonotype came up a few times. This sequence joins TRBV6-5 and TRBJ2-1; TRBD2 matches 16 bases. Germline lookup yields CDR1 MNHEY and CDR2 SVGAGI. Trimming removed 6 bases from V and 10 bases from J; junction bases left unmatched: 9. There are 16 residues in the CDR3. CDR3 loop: CASSHSGLAGGEEQFF. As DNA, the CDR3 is TGTGCCAGCAGCCATTCGGGACTAGCGGGAGGGGAAGAGCAGTTCTTC.

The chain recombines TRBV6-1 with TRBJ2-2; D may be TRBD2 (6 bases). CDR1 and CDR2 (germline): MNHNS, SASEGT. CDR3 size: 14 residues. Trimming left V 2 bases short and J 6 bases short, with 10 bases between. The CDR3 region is CASSEWGVPGELFF. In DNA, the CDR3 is TGTGCCAGCAGTGAATGGGGGGTCCCCGGGGAGCTGTTTTTT.

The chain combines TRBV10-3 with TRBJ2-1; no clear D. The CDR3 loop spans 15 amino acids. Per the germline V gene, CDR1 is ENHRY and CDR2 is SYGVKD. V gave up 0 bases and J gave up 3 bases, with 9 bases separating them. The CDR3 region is CAISESGRVYNEQFF. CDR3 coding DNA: TGTGCCATCAGTGAGTCGGGAAGGGTCTACAATGAGCAGTTCTTC.

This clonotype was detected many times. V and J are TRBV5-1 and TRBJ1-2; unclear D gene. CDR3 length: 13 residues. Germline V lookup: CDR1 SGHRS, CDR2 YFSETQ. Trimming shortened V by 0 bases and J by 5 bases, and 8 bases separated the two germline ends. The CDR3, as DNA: TGCGCCAGCAGCTTGGACGGGGATTATGGCTACACCTTC. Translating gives CASSLDGDYGYTF. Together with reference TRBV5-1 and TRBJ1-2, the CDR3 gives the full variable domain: KAGVTQTPRYLIKTRGQQVTLSCSPISGHRSVSWYQQTPGQGLQFLFEYFSETQRNKGNFPGRFSGRQFSNSRSEMNVSTLELGDSALYLCASSLDGDYGYTFGSGTRLTVV.

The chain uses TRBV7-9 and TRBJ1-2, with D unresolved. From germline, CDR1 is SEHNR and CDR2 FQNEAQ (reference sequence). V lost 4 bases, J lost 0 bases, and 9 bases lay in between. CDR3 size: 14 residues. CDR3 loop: CASSSDWTNYGYTF. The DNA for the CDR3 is TGTGCCAGCAGCTCCGATTGGACTAACTATGGCTACACCTTC.

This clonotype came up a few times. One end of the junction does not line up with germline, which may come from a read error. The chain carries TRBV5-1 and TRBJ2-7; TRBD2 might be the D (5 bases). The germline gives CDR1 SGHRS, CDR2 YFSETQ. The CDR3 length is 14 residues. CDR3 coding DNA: TGCGCCAGCACCTTGGAGGTCAATTCCTACGAGCAGTACTTC. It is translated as CASTLEVNSYEQYF.

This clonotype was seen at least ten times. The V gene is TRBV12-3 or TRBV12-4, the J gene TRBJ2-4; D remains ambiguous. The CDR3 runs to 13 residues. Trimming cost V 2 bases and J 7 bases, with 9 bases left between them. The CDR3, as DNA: TGTGCCAGCAGTTTAAAGGAACCCAACATTCAGTACTTC. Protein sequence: CASSLKEPNIQYF.

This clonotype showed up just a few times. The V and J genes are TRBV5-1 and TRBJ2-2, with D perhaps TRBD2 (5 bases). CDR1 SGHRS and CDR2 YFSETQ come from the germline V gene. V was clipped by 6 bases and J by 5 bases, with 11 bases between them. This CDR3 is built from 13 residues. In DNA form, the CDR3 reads TGCGCCAGCAATGAGGGTAGAACCGGGGAGCTGTTTTTT. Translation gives CASNEGRTGELFF.

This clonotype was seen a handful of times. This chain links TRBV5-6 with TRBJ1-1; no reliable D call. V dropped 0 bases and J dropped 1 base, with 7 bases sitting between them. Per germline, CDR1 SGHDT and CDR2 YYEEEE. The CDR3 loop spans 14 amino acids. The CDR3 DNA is TGTGCCAGCAGCTTGGGGTTGGCGAACACTGAAGCTTTCTTT. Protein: CASSLGLANTEAFF.

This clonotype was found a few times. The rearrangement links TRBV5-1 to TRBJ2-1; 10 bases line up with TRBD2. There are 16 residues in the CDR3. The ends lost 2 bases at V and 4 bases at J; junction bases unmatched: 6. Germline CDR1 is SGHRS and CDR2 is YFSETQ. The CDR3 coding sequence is TGCGCCAGCAGCTTAGCGGGAGGGCCTACTTACAATGAGCAGTTCTTC. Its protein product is CASSLAGGPTYNEQFF.

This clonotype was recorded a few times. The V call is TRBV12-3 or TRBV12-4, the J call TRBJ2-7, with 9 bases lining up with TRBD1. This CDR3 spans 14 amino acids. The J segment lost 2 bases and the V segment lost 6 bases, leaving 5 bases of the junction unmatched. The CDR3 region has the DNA TGTGCCAGCAGAAGACAGGGGGAGCCCTACGAGCAGTACTTC. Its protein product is CASRRQGEPYEQYF.

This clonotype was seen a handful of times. The CDR3 region is CASSPRGQLKSNQPQHF. The CDR3 DNA reads TGTGCCAGCAGCCCTAGGGGACAGCTGAAGAGCAATCAGCCCCAGCATTTT. The J gene is TRBJ1-5, the V gene TRBV7-3; 7 positions match TRBD1. The V gene's germline CDR1 is SGHTA and CDR2 FQGTGA. V dropped 5 bases and J dropped 1; count of bases not matched to a gene: 11. This CDR3 is built from 17 residues.

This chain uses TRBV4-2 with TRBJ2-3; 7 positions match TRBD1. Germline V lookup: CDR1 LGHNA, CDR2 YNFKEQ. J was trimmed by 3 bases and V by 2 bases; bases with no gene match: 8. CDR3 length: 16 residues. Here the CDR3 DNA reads TGTGCCAGCAGCCAAAAAACAGGGGTAGGGACAGATACGCAGTATTTT. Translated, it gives CASSQKTGVGTDTQYF.

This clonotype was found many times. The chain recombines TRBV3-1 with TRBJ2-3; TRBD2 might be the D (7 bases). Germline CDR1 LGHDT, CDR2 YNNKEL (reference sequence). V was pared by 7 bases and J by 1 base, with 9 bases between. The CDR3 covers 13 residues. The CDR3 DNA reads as TGTGCCAGCACGGGGGGCGGCACAGATACGCAGTATTTT. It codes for CASTGGGTDTQYF.

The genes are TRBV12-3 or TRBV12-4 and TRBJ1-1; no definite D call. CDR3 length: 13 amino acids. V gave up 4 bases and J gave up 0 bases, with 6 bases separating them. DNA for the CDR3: TGTGCCAGCAGTTGGGGTTTGAACACTGAAGCTTTCTTT. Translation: CASSWGLNTEAFF.

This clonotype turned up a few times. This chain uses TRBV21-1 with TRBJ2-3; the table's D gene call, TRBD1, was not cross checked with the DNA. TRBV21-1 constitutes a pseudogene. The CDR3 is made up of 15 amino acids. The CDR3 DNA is TGTGCCAGCAGCAAAGAAGCCCCGCGGAGAGATACGCAGTATTTT. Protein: CASSKEAPRRDTQYF.

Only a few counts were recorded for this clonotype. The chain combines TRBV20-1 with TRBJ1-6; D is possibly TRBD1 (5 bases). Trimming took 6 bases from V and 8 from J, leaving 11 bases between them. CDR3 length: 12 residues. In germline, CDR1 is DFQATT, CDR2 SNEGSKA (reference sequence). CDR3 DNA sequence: TGCAGTGCCGGGGGGGTTTATTCACCCCTCCACTTT. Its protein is CSAGGVYSPLHF.

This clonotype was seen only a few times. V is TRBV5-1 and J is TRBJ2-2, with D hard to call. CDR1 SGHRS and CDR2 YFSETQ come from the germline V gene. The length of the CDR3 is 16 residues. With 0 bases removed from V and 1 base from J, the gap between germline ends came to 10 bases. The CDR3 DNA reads TGCGCCAGCAGCTTGGGGTCCGTAAGGAACACCGGGGAGCTGTTTTTT. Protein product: CASSLGSVRNTGELFF.

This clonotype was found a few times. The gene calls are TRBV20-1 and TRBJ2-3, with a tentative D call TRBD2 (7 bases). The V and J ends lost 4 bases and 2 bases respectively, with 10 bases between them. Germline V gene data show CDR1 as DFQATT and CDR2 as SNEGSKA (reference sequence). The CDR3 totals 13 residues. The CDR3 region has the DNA TGCAGTGCTAAAGGGGGGGCCACAGATACGCAGTATTTT. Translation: CSAKGGATDTQYF.

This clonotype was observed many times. The CDR3 sequence is CASSWTGYEQYF. The CDR3 DNA sequence: TGCGCCAGCAGCTGGACAGGTTACGAGCAGTACTTC. The chain employs TRBV5-1 and TRBJ2-7; 7 nucleotides agree with TRBD1. The germline CDR1 and CDR2 sequences are SGHRS and YFSETQ. J gave up 4 bases and V 3 bases, and 1 base lay outside the gene matches. This CDR3 contains 12 residues.

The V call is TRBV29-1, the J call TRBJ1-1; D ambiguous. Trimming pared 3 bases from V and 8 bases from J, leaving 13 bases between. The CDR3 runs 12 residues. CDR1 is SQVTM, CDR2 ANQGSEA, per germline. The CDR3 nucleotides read TGCAGCGTTGATCCAGTACAAGGGGAAGCTTTCTTT. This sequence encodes CSVDPVQGEAFF. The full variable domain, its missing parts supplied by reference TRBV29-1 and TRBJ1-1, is SAVISQKPSRDICQRGTSLTIQCQVDSQVTMMFWYRQQPGQSLTLIATANQGSEATYESGFVIDKFPISRPNLTFSTLTVSNMSPEDSSIYLCSVDPVQGEAFFGQGTRLTVV.

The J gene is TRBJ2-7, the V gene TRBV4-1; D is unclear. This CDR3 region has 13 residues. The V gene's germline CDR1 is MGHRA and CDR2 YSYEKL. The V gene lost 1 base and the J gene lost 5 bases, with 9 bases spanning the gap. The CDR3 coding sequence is TGCGCCAGCAGCCAAGCCGAGCCTGACGAGCAGTACTTC. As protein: CASSQAEPDEQYF.

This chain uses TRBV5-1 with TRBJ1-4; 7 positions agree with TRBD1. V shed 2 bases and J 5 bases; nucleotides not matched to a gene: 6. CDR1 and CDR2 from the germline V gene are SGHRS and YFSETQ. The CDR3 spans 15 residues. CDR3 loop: CASSLTGEGNEKLFF. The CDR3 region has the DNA TGCGCCAGCAGCTTAACAGGGGAAGGGAATGAAAAACTGTTTTTT.

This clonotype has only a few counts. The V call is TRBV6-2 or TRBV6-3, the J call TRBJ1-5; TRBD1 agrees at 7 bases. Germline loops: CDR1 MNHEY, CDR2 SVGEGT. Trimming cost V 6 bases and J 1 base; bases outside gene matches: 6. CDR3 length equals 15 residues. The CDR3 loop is CASSPGTASNQPQHF. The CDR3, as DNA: TGTGCCAGCAGCCCCGGGACAGCGAGCAATCAGCCCCAGCATTTT.

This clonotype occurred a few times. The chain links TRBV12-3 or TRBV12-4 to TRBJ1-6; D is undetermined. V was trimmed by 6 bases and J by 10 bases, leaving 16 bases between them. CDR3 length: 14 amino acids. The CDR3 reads CASSLPENSSPLHF. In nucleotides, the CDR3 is TGTGCCAGCAGCCTGCCCGAGAACTCCTCACCCCTCCACTTT.

CDR3 in amino acids: CASSQGGRGTQYF. The DNA of the CDR3 is TGCGCCAGCAGCCAAGGCGGGAGGGGGACCCAGTACTTC. The chain links TRBV4-3 to TRBJ2-5; TRBD2 matches 9 bases. V lost 1 base to trimming and J lost 7 bases; unmatched junction nucleotides: 1. CDR1 and CDR2 from the germline V gene are LGHNA and YSLEER. The CDR3 consists of 13 residues.

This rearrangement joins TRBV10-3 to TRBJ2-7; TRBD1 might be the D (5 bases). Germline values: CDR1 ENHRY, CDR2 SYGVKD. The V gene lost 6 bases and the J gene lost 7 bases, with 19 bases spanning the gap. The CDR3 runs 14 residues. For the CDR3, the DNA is TGTGCCATCAGCGGGTCGGCAGGGCTTGGGGAGCAGTACTTC. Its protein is CAISGSAGLGEQYF.

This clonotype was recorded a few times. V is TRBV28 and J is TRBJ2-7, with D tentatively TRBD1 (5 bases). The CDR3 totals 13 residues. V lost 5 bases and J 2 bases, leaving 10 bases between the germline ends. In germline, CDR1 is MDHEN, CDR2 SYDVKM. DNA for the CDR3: TGTGCCAGCAGTACCAGGGTTCCCTACGAGCAGTACTTC. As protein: CASSTRVPYEQYF.